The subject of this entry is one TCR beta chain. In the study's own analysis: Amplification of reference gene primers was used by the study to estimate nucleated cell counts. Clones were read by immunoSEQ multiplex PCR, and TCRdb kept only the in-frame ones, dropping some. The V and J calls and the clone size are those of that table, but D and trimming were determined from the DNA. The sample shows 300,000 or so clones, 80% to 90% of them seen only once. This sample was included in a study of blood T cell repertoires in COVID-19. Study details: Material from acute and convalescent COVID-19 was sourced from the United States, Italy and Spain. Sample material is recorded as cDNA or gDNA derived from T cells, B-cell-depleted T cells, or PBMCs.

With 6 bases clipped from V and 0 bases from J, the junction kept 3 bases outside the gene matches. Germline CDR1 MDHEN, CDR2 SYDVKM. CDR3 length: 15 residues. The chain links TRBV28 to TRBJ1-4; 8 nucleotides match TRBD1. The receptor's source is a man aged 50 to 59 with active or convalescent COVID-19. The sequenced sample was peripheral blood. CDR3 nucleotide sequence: TGTGCCAGCAGCTCAGGGGGCTCAACTAATGAAAAACTGTTTTTT. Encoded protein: CASSSGGSTNEKLFF.